This T cell receptor beta chain was obtained from a study of Ad26.COV2.S vaccination and SARS-CoV-2 variants. Study context: Donor was assigned to the Ad26.COV2.S arm of trial COV1001.

Remarks on this clone: Its cognate antigen is unknown.

This sample's treatment: roughly 19 received Ad26.COV2.S at low or high dose, single or two shots; five or six received placebo; per-sample allocation not given. Repertoires come from day 63 after the first vaccine or placebo injection. General observations from the study: Substantial breadth was reportedly displayed by spike-specific CD8+ and CD4+ T cell responses after vaccination.

Germline V gives CDR1 LNHDA, CDR2 SQIVND (reference sequence). The CDR3 sequence is 12 residues long. After removal of 8 bases from V and 9 bases from J, the junction contained 3 bases not matched to a gene. Clones were read by immunoSEQ multiplex PCR, and TCRdb kept only the in-frame ones, dropping some. Among 200,000 to 250,000 clones listed, 88% were seen once. This receptor was identified in a person aged 18 to 59 who received the Ad26.COV2.S COVID-19 vaccine or a placebo. The rearrangement uses TRBV19 and TRBJ1-5; 11 nucleotides match TRBD1. The sequencing here drew on peripheral blood, taken in a trial of Ad26.COV2.S vaccine versus placebo. In DNA, the CDR3 is TGTGCCAGTGGACAGGGGGCAGGGCCCCAGCATTTT. Protein sequence: CASGQGAGPQHF.